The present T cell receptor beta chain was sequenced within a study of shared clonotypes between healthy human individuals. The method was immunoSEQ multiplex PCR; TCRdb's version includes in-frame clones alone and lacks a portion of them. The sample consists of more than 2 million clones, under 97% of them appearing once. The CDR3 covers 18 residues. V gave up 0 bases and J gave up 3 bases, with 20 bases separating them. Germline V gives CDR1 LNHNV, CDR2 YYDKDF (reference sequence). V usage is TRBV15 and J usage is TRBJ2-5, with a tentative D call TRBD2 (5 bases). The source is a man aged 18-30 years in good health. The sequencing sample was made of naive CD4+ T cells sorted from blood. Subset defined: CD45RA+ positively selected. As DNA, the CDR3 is TGTGCCACCAGCAGAGAGTCCCCTCCGGGGTCTGGGAAAGAGACCCAGTACTTC. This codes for CATSRESPPGSGKETQYF. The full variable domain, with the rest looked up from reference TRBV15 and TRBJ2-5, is DAMVIQNPRYQVTQFGKPVTLSCSQTLNHNVMYWYQQKSSQAPKLLFHYYDKDFNNEADTPDNFQSRRPNTSFCFLDIRSPGLGDTAMYLCATSRESPPGSGKETQYFGPGTRLLVL.